The 13 T cell receptor beta chains given below trace back to one sample, sequenced in a study of blood T cell repertoires in COVID-19. This table comes from immunoSEQ multiplex PCR, and its TCRdb copy is limited to in-frame clones, with some not included. Seen here are 95,000 to 100,000 clones, about 81% observed once, and the top ten hold around a sixth. The sample taken for sequencing was peripheral blood. All receptors derive from a woman aged 55-75 years with acute or convalescent COVID-19.

This sequence joins TRBV18 and TRBJ2-1, with D possibly being TRBD1 (5 bases). The V gene's germline CDR1 is KGHSH and CDR2 LQKENI. CDR3 length: 19 residues. The V gene lost 1 base and the J gene lost 0 bases, with 19 bases spanning the gap. The CDR3 DNA is TGTGCCAGCTCACCACGCCCTTACACAGAGACAGTCTCCTACAATGAGCAGTTCTTC. Translating gives CASSPRPYTETVSYNEQFF.

The gene calls are TRBV4-2 and TRBJ1-1; 8 nucleotides line up with TRBD1. V shed 6 bases, J shed 3 bases, and the junction held 6 bases outside the gene matches. CDR1 and CDR2 from the germline V gene are LGHNA and YNFKEQ. The CDR3 is 14 amino acids. The CDR3 loop reads CASRGEDRDTEAFF. CDR3 sequence (DNA): TGTGCCAGCAGAGGTGAGGACAGGGACACTGAAGCTTTCTTT.

V gene TRBV4-3 combines with J gene TRBJ1-2; possible D gene TRBD1, 6 bases. Trimming shortened V by 0 bases and J by 3 bases, and 14 bases separated the two germline ends. Germline CDR1 LGHNA, CDR2 YSLEER. This CDR3 is built from 16 residues. DNA for the CDR3: TGCGCCAGCAGCCAAGATACCCGAGGGGGGGACTATGGCTACACCTTC. Amino acid sequence: CASSQDTRGGDYGYTF.

The chain combines TRBV28 with TRBJ1-5; D remains unclear. The CDR3 loop spans 13 amino acids. CDR1 MDHEN and CDR2 SYDVKM come from the germline V gene. Trimming removed 5 bases from V and 3 bases from J, with 8 bases in between. The CDR3, as DNA: TGTGCCAGCAGTCCCCAGTACAATCAGCCCCAGCATTTT. The encoded protein is CASSPQYNQPQHF.

Only one count was recorded for this clone. The V call is TRBV6-5, the J call TRBJ2-5; perhaps TRBD1 as D (6 bases). Trimming cost V 5 bases and J 5 bases, with 15 bases left between them. This CDR3 is 14 amino acids long. The germline gives CDR1 MNHEY, CDR2 SVGAGI. This chain's CDR3 is CASSTTGRGETQYF. In DNA form, the CDR3 reads TGTGCCAGCAGTACTACAGGGAGAGGGGAGACCCAGTACTTC.

The V call is TRBV5-1, the J call TRBJ1-1; TRBD1 matches 8 bases. Germline CDR1 is SGHRS and CDR2 is YFSETQ. The CDR3 runs 15 residues. V lost 4 bases to trimming and J lost 1 base; unmatched junction nucleotides: 6. CDR3: CASSPSGTGNTEAFF. The CDR3 DNA is TGCGCCAGCAGCCCTTCCGGGACAGGGAACACTGAAGCTTTCTTT. Full variable domain (rest looked up from reference TRBV5-1 and TRBJ1-1): KAGVTQTPRYLIKTRGQQVTLSCSPISGHRSVSWYQQTPGQGLQFLFEYFSETQRNKGNFPGRFSGRQFSNSRSEMNVSTLELGDSALYLCASSPSGTGNTEAFFGQGTRLTVV.

CDR3 nucleotides: TGCGCCAGCAGCCAAGCGATACAGGGGGCAGGTGGCTACACCTTC. Its translation is CASSQAIQGAGGYTF. The chain combines TRBV4-3 with TRBJ1-2; 9 nucleotides line up with TRBD1. The CDR3 contains 15 residues. Germline trimming cut 1 base from V and 7 bases from J; bases unmatched to any gene: 7. Germline V gives CDR1 LGHNA, CDR2 YSLEER.

The CDR3 is CAIRPSYDRGYEQYF. Here the CDR3 DNA reads TGTGCCATCAGACCATCCTATGACAGGGGGTACGAGCAGTACTTC. The chain combines TRBV10-3 with TRBJ2-7; 9 positions agree with TRBD1. This CDR3 is built from 15 residues. Germline V gene sequence: CDR1 ENHRY, CDR2 SYGVKD. Unmatched junction bases numbered 10, after V lost 6 bases and J lost 4 bases.

This clone appeared a few times. This rearrangement joins TRBV28 to TRBJ2-7; perhaps TRBD1 as D (6 bases). CDR1 and CDR2 from the germline V gene are MDHEN and SYDVKM. The ends were cut back, 1 base at V and 5 bases at J, with 15 bases in the middle. This CDR3 has 15 amino acids. This CDR3 reads CASSLYLRNRDEQYF. The CDR3 DNA reads as TGTGCCAGCAGTTTATACCTCAGAAACAGGGACGAGCAGTACTTC. The variable domain in full, with the rest retrieved from reference TRBV28 and TRBJ2-7, is DVKVTQSSRYLVKRTGEKVFLECVQDMDHENMFWYRQDPGLGLRLIYFSYDVKMKEKGDIPEGYSVSREKKERFSLILESASTNQTSMYLCASSLYLRNRDEQYFGPGTRLTVT.

This chain links TRBV7-2 with TRBJ2-5; unclear D gene. Trimming removed 2 bases from V and 5 bases from J, with 9 bases in between. CDR3 length: 13 residues. Germline loops: CDR1 SGHTA, CDR2 FQGNSA. The CDR3 spells CASSLRQRETQYF. The CDR3 DNA reads TGTGCCAGCAGCTTAAGGCAGAGGGAGACCCAGTACTTC. The entire variable domain, with the rest obtained from reference TRBV7-2 and TRBJ2-5, is as follows: GAGVSQSPSNKVTEKGKDVELRCDPISGHTALYWYRQSLGQGLEFLIYFQGNSAPDKSGLPSDRFSAERTGGSVSTLTIQRTQQEDSAVYLCASSLRQRETQYFGPGTRLLVL.

The CDR3: CAISESTRGTGYTEAFF. The CDR3 region has the DNA TGTGCCATCAGTGAGTCGACTCGAGGGACAGGGTACACTGAAGCTTTCTTT. The rearrangement uses TRBV10-3 and TRBJ1-1; TRBD1 aligns across 9 bases. After removal of 0 bases from V and 3 bases from J, the junction contained 8 bases not matched to a gene. This CDR3 has 17 amino acids. CDR1 is ENHRY and CDR2 is SYGVKD in the germline V gene.

This clone is judged medium-sized. The DNA of the CDR3 is TGTGCCAGCAGCGTAGCGGGACTCACAGATACGCAGTATTTT. This encodes CASSVAGLTDTQYF. The chain uses TRBV9 and TRBJ2-3, with D possibly TRBD2 on 6 matching bases. Germline V gene sequence: CDR1 SGDLS, CDR2 YYNGEE. V lost 0 bases and J 2 bases, leaving 7 bases between the germline ends. The CDR3 is made up of 14 amino acids.

The rearrangement uses TRBV19 and TRBJ2-5; possibly TRBD1 for D (7 bases). The V and J ends lost 2 bases and 5 bases respectively, with 12 bases between them. Germline V gives CDR1 LNHDA, CDR2 SQIVND (reference sequence). There are 14 residues in the CDR3. CDR3 protein: CASSITGAGETQYF. The CDR3 DNA sequence: TGTGCCAGTAGTATAACAGGGGCGGGGGAGACCCAGTACTTC. Supplemented by reference TRBV19 and TRBJ2-5, the full variable domain reads DGGITQSPKYLFRKEGQNVTLSCEQNLNHDAMYWYRQDPGQGLRLIYYSQIVNDFQKGDIAEGYSVSREKKESFPLTVTSAQKNPTAFYLCASSITGAGETQYFGPGTRLLVL.